The 2 T cell receptor beta chains reported below all come from one sample, sequenced in a study of T-cell reconstitution after alpha-beta-depleted transplantation in children. Unique molecular identifiers tagged the TCRbeta library. TCRdb processed the PCR reads anew with MiXCR; each CDR3 protein has one entry. The sample holds around 240,000 distinct CDR3 sequences; 8.2% are singletons and the top ten take just under 6.5%. This material consisted of PBMCs, mostly from graft donor cells, taken 180 days after TCRalphabeta/CD19-depleted stem cell transplant. The receptors shown here come from a male patient under 18 who had a stem cell transplant for acute lymphoblastic leukemia, so the T cells may come from the graft donor.

This clonotype occurred many times. V usage is TRBV20-1 and J usage is TRBJ2-1; D perhaps matches TRBD2 (5 bases). Trimming removed 2 bases from V and 10 bases from J, with 12 bases in between. The CDR3 contains 12 residues. CDR1 DFQATT and CDR2 SNEGSKA come from the germline V gene (reference sequence). CDR3 in amino acids: CSARRTGKEQFF. As DNA, the CDR3 is TGCAGTGCTAGACGGACCGGGAAGGAGCAGTTCTTC.

This clonotype occurred many times. The V gene is TRBV2, the J gene TRBJ2-3, with unresolved D. V lost 6 bases and J lost 0, with 16 bases in between. Germline V gene sequence: CDR1 SNHLY, CDR2 FYNNEI. CDR3 size: 16 residues. This CDR3 reads CASRRPRTASTDTQYF. The CDR3 nucleotides are TGTGCCAGCAGAAGGCCCCGCACTGCTAGCACAGATACGCAGTATTTT.